This TCR beta chain was captured by sequencing in a study of blood T cells in healthy people across ages. Study findings and constraints: Since the PBMCs were unsorted, naive and antigen-experienced cells could not be conclusively compared.

CDR3 length: 13 amino acids. V lost 2 bases and J lost 5, with 12 bases in between. The germline CDR1 and CDR2 sequences are SQVTM and ANQGSEA. Primers used in a second PCR of about 6 to 11 cycles were a sample-barcoded 5' primer and a J-beta primer mix. TCRdb fed the 5' RACE reads into MiXCR, producing one record per CDR3 protein. The data contain about 800,000 distinct CDR3 sequences, just under 25% of them singletons. Isolation yielded PBMCs, at least 7 million per sample, in every case. This clonotype turned up a few times. The antigen remains undetermined. The sample was also reused in another study, on T cells of mothers and their children. That paper states: Comparable shaping of TCR recombination output by thymic selection was observed in related and unrelated pairs. Relative to unrelated pairs, biologically related mother-child dyads exhibited marginally greater, non-significant overlap.

The sample comprised blood. The receptor was derived from a boy between 10 and 17 years old in good health. V usage is TRBV29-1 and J usage is TRBJ2-5, with D perhaps TRBD1 or TRBD2 (6 bases each). In DNA form, the CDR3 reads TGCAGCGTTGAAATACGGGGGCCCGAGACCCAGTACTTC. Its translation: CSVEIRGPETQYF.